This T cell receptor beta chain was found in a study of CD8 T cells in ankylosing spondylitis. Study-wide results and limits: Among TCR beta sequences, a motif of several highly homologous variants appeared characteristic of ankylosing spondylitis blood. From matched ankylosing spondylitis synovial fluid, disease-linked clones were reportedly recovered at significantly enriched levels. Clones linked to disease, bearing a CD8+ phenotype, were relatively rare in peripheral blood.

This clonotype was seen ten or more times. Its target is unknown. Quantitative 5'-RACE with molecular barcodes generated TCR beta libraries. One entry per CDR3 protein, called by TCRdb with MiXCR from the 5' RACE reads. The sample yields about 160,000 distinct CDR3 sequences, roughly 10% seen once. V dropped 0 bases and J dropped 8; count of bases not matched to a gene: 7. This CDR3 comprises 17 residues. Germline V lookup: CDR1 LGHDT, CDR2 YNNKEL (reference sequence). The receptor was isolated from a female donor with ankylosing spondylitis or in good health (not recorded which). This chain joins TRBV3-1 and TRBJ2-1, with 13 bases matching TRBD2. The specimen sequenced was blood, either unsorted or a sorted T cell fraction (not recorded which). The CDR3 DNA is TGTGCCAGCAGCCAAGATCGCGGACTAGCGGGGGTCCATGAGCAGTTCTTC. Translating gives CASSQDRGLAGVHEQFF.